This entry is about one TCR beta chain. Its matching antigen is unknown. PCR primers comprised 60 Vbeta and 13 Jbeta primers. Libraries were prepared by immunoSEQ multiplex PCR; TCRdb keeps only in-frame clonotypes and omits some of them. The data show over 100,000 clones, with about four fifths seen just once and about 4.9% held by the top ten. The CDR3 is 14 residues long. The V gene's germline CDR1 is SQVTM and CDR2 ANQGSEA. After removal of 4 bases from V and 1 base from J, the junction contained 2 bases not matched to a gene. The donors comprised healthy bone marrow donors. The data belong to a study of cytomegalovirus exposure and HLA in healthy donors. Broader study findings: When analyzed later, a missense DCLRE1C variant was found to be linked to TCR beta V- and J-gene trimming. Rates of TCR association differed by HLA locus in a later analysis, with DRB1 highest and HLA-C lowest. Roughly 170 TCR beta chains were listed as cytomegalovirus-associated.

This sequence joins TRBV29-1 and TRBJ2-3; 10 bases are a match to TRBD2. The sequence came from a man younger than 45 in good health and CMV-seropositive. Material: PBMCs. CDR3 bases: TGCAGCGTTGGCGGACTAGCGGGCACAGATACGCAGTATTTT. It translates to CSVGGLAGTDTQYF.